One sample yielded the 14 T cell receptor beta chains listed below, sequenced in a study of patients and donors after allogeneic stem cell transplantation. Via MiXCR, TCRdb re-called the RT-PCR reads, giving one row per CDR3 protein. The table shows 65,000 to 80,000 distinct CDR3 sequences, with around 27% occurring only once. Sequencing was performed on blood, either unsorted or a sorted T cell fraction (not recorded which). The receptors shown here come from a human donor who was either an allogeneic HSCT recipient or a stem cell or donor lymphocyte infusion donor (not recorded which). It is not recorded whose cells these are; they may come from a transplant donor.

This clonotype has a count of ten or more. This chain uses TRBV19 with TRBJ2-1; 8 positions match TRBD2. The CDR3 extends over 15 amino acids. V was clipped by 4 bases and J by 0 bases; unmatched bases: 2. Germline CDR1 and CDR2: LNHDA and SQIVND (reference sequence). The CDR3 nucleotides are TGTGCCAGTAGTAGCGGGAGGAGCTCCTACAATGAGCAGTTCTTC. The encoded protein is CASSSGRSSYNEQFF.

The chain joins TRBV30 to TRBJ2-1; unclear D gene. V lost 5 bases to trimming and J lost 9 bases, with 17 bases between them. The CDR3 is 13 residues long. Germline CDR1 reads GTSNPN; CDR2 reads SVGIG (reference sequence). The CDR3 reads CAWGKGLGFEQFF. In DNA form, the CDR3 reads TGTGCCTGGGGGAAGGGATTAGGATTTGAGCAGTTCTTC.

This clonotype came up a few times. The chain has TRBV10-3 and TRBJ2-7; 10 nucleotides line up with TRBD1. J gave up 0 bases and V 8 bases, and 7 bases lay outside the gene matches. CDR1 and CDR2 (germline): ENHRY, SYGVKD. The CDR3 loop spans 15 amino acids. The CDR3 DNA reads as TGTGCCATCCGTCTCCGACAGGGGGCCTCCTACGAGCAGTACTTC. It codes for CAIRLRQGASYEQYF.

This chain connects TRBV5-5 to TRBJ1-5, with D possibly being TRBD1 (5 bases). V was clipped by 0 bases and J by 0 bases, with 16 bases between them. The CDR3 is made up of 18 amino acids. Per the germline V gene, CDR1 is SGHKS and CDR2 is YYEKEE (reference sequence). The CDR3 here is CASSLAGFTGVSNQPQHF. The CDR3 nucleotides read TGTGCCAGCAGCTTGGCCGGTTTCACGGGGGTTAGCAATCAGCCCCAGCATTTT.

This clonotype has a count of ten or more. The chain carries TRBV15 and TRBJ1-5; no firm D call. V was cut by 1 base and J by 7 bases, with 8 bases left in between. CDR1 and CDR2 from the germline V gene are LNHNV and YYDKDF (reference sequence). The CDR3 is made up of 13 amino acids. The DNA of the CDR3 is TGTGCCACCAGCAGAGGATGGAAACAGCCCCAGCATTTT. Amino acids: CATSRGWKQPQHF.

V usage is TRBV5-1 and J usage is TRBJ2-1; D possibly corresponds to TRBD1 (5 bases). The CDR3 has 13 amino acids. Per germline, CDR1 SGHRS and CDR2 YFSETQ. With 4 bases removed from V and 8 bases from J, the gap between germline ends came to 13 bases. CDR3 sequence: CASSLVIGDEQFF. CDR3 bases: TGCGCCAGCAGCCTAGTCATAGGGGATGAGCAGTTCTTC.

There are a few counts of this clonotype. V and J are TRBV5-1 and TRBJ1-3, with D perhaps TRBD1 (6 bases). Germline V gene sequence: CDR1 SGHRS, CDR2 YFSETQ. The germline V and J ends were trimmed by 0 bases and 0 bases, with 19 bases remaining between them. The CDR3 is 19 residues long. The chain's CDR3 is CASSLEGTGGADSGNTIYF. The CDR3 DNA reads as TGCGCCAGCAGCTTGGAGGGTACGGGGGGCGCGGACTCTGGAAACACCATATATTTT.

The V gene is TRBV5-1, the J gene TRBJ1-1; D possibly corresponds to TRBD1 (5 bases). Germline CDR1 and CDR2: SGHRS and YFSETQ. This CDR3 contains 15 residues. V lost 1 base, J lost 5 bases, and 15 bases lay in between. The CDR3, as DNA: TGCGCCAGCAGCTTGAAGGGGTCTTCCTTTACTGAAGCTTTCTTT. Translation: CASSLKGSSFTEAFF.

V gene TRBV7-9 combines with J gene TRBJ2-1; D gene ambiguous. Germline V CDR1 and CDR2: SEHNR, FQNEAQ (reference sequence). Trimming pared 1 base from V and 9 bases from J, leaving 7 bases between. This CDR3 is 12 amino acids long. The CDR3 bases are TGTGCCAGCAGCTTAGGAGCTGGTGAGCAGTTCTTC. Translated, it gives CASSLGAGEQFF. Full variable domain (missing parts from reference TRBV7-9 and TRBJ2-1): DTGVSQNPRHKITKRGQNVTFRCDPISEHNRLYWYRQTLGQGPEFLTYFQNEAQLEKSRLLSDRFSAERPKGSFSTLEIQRTEQGDSAMYLCASSLGAGEQFFGPGTRLTVL.

This clonotype was detected only a few times. This chain connects TRBV5-5 to TRBJ1-3; no reliable D call. This CDR3 is built from 14 residues. The ends were cut back, 2 bases at V and 4 bases at J, with 10 bases in the middle. Germline V lookup: CDR1 SGHKS, CDR2 YYEKEE (reference sequence). The CDR3 DNA reads TGTGCCAGCAGCTTCAGCGGGGTCGGAAACACCATATATTTT. Translating gives CASSFSGVGNTIYF. Together with reference TRBV5-5 and TRBJ1-3, the CDR3 gives the full variable domain: DAGVTQSPTHLIKTRGQQVTLRCSPISGHKSVSWYQQVLGQGPQFIFQYYEKEERGRGNFPDRFSARQFPNYSSELNVNALLLGDSALYLCASSFSGVGNTIYFGEGSWLTVV.

Here the CDR3 reads CASSYSQGGRFFYGYTF. CDR3 DNA: TGTGCCAGCAGTTACTCTCAGGGTGGCAGGTTCTTCTATGGCTACACCTTC. The chain is built from TRBV6-6 and TRBJ1-2, with a weak D call TRBD1 (5 bases). Per the germline V gene, CDR1 is MNHNY and CDR2 is SVGAGI (reference sequence). V dropped 0 bases and J dropped 4 bases, with 18 bases sitting between them. This CDR3 has 17 amino acids.

This clonotype was recorded at least ten times. The genes are TRBV12-3 or TRBV12-4 and TRBJ1-5; tentative D call: TRBD1 (6 bases). The V gene lost 2 bases and the J gene lost 9 bases, with 23 bases spanning the gap. The CDR3 is made up of 17 amino acids. The CDR3 DNA sequence: TGTGCCAGCAGTTTACGGAAGGATCGAGGACAGCCTGGGCCCCAGCATTTT. Protein product: CASSLRKDRGQPGPQHF.

This chain joins TRBV5-1 and TRBJ2-3, with 7 bases lining up with TRBD2. The CDR3 has 16 residues. Germline trimming cut 1 base from V and 5 bases from J; bases unmatched to any gene: 10. Germline CDR1 reads SGHRS; CDR2 reads YFSETQ. In DNA form, the CDR3 reads TGCGCCAGCAGCTTGATCTTGGCGGGAGTACGAGATACGCAGTATTTT. Translation: CASSLILAGVRDTQYF.

This clonotype was recorded a few times. The gene calls are TRBV12-3 or TRBV12-4 and TRBJ2-7; D could derive from TRBD1 or TRBD2 (6 bases each). This CDR3 is built from 15 residues. Trimming removed 6 bases from V and 7 bases from J, with 22 bases in between. In DNA form, the CDR3 reads TGTGCCAGCAGCCTAGCGACAGGACTTGGGGCTGAGCAGTACTTC. It specifies CASSLATGLGAEQYF.